The 21 T cell receptor beta chains reported below all come from one sample, sequenced in a study of identical twins. TCRdb re-analysed the 5' RACE reads in MiXCR, keeping a single row per CDR3 protein. The sample yields some 690,000 distinct CDR3 sequences, 21% seen once. This sample also belongs to another study, concerning T cells expressing NK-cell markers.

Sequencing was carried out using PBMCs. The receptors shown here come from a woman aged 18-30 years in good health.

This clonotype turned up a few times. The CDR3 region is CSARDSGSQETQYF. CDR3 coding DNA: TGCAGTGCTAGAGACTCGGGCAGCCAAGAGACCCAGTACTTC. The gene calls are TRBV20-1 and TRBJ2-5; D is undetermined. Germline V lookup: CDR1 DFQATT, CDR2 SNEGSKA (reference sequence). V was clipped by 0 bases and J by 1 base, with 9 bases between them. The CDR3 is 14 residues long.

This sequence joins TRBV5-1 and TRBJ1-2; D gene ambiguous. In germline, CDR1 is SGHRS, CDR2 YFSETQ. Trimming removed 2 bases from V and 1 base from J, with 15 bases in between. The CDR3 runs to 16 residues. CDR3 sequence reads: CASSFGRTLFNYGYTF. CDR3 bases: TGCGCCAGCAGCTTCGGACGCACCCTTTTTAACTATGGCTACACCTTC.

The J gene is TRBJ2-2, the V gene TRBV2, with 9 nucleotides matching TRBD2. Trimming took 3 bases from V and 2 from J; bases not matched to a gene: 4. Germline V gene lookup returns CDR1 SNHLY and CDR2 FYNNEI. The CDR3 extends over 16 amino acids. In DNA form, the CDR3 reads TGTGCCAGCAGTGAGCCTAGCGGGGTTAACACCGGGGAGCTGTTTTTT. It specifies CASSEPSGVNTGELFF.

The CDR3 nucleotides are TGTGCCACCAGCAGCCGGGACAGGTCTTACGAGCAGTACTTC. Its translation: CATSSRDRSYEQYF. This sequence joins TRBV15 and TRBJ2-7; 8 bases line up with TRBD1. Germline trimming cut 3 bases from V and 4 bases from J; bases unmatched to any gene: 5. Germline V gene sequence: CDR1 LNHNV, CDR2 YYDKDF (reference sequence). This CDR3 contains 14 residues.

The chain combines TRBV7-2 with TRBJ1-2; D gene ambiguous. Trimming pared 4 bases from V and 4 bases from J, leaving 13 bases between. The CDR3 runs 14 residues. Germline lookup yields CDR1 SGHTA and CDR2 FQGNSA. The CDR3 sequence is CASSSTRNVYGYTF. DNA for the CDR3: TGTGCCAGCAGCTCCACTAGGAACGTCTATGGCTACACCTTC.

This clonotype was observed a few times. DNA for the CDR3: TGCAGTGCTAGAGGGAGAGGAAACATGAACACTGAAGCTTTCTTT. It codes for CSARGRGNMNTEAFF. J is TRBJ1-1 and V is TRBV20-1; D remains unclear. From germline, CDR1 is DFQATT and CDR2 SNEGSKA (reference sequence). The CDR3 sequence is 15 residues long. Trimming took 1 base from V and 0 from J, leaving 12 bases between them.

This clonotype was recorded at least ten times. The chain has TRBV7-2 and TRBJ2-7; 10 nucleotides agree with TRBD2. CDR3 length equals 15 residues. The germline gives CDR1 SGHTA, CDR2 FQGNSA. The junction had 9 bases not matched to a gene; V was cut back by 5 bases and J by 5 bases. The CDR3 loop is CASSRTSGMLNEQYF. CDR3 nucleotide sequence: TGTGCCAGCAGCCGAACTAGCGGGATGTTAAACGAGCAGTACTTC.

This clonotype showed up just once. This chain uses TRBV20-1 with TRBJ2-2; 7 bases agree with TRBD2. The CDR3 runs to 16 residues. The germline V gene has CDR1 DFQATT and CDR2 SNEGSKA (reference sequence). The J segment lost 2 bases and the V segment lost 4 bases, leaving 10 bases of the junction unmatched. The CDR3 reads CSAKPPGAGNTGELFF. For the CDR3, the DNA is TGCAGTGCTAAACCCCCCGGAGCGGGAAACACCGGGGAGCTGTTTTTT.

The genes are TRBV9 and TRBJ2-3; 7 nucleotides line up with TRBD2. CDR1 is SGDLS, CDR2 YYNGEE, per germline. The V gene end was trimmed by 7 bases and the J gene end by 6 bases; junction bases not matched to a gene: 5. CDR3 size: 12 residues. The CDR3 bases are TGTGCCAGCGGGGGGGGTAGGGATACGCAGTATTTT. This translates into CASGGGRDTQYF.

This clonotype has a handful of counts. The chain uses TRBV5-1 and TRBJ2-2; D unclear. CDR1 and CDR2 from the germline V gene are SGHRS and YFSETQ. The CDR3 is 13 amino acids. V was clipped by 2 bases and J by 6 bases, with 8 bases between them. The CDR3 DNA sequence: TGCGCCAGCAGCTTTTGGGCGGCCGGGGAGCTGTTTTTT. As protein: CASSFWAAGELFF.

The chain joins TRBV7-3 to TRBJ2-3; D tentatively fits TRBD1 or TRBD2 (5 bases each). The V gene lost 5 bases and the J gene lost 4 bases, with 10 bases spanning the gap. CDR1 is SGHTA and CDR2 is FQGTGA in the germline V gene. This CDR3 spans 13 amino acids. The CDR3 is CASSTGTPDTQYF. CDR3 nucleotide sequence: TGTGCCAGCAGCACTGGGACCCCAGATACGCAGTATTTT.

This clonotype was seen more than once but under ten times. The CDR3 reads CSAPGLAGGSADTQYF. CDR3 in DNA: TGCAGTGCCCCCGGACTAGCGGGAGGGAGTGCAGATACGCAGTATTTT. V usage is TRBV20-1 and J usage is TRBJ2-3; 15 bases match TRBD2. The V segment lost 6 bases and the J segment 4 bases; nucleotides outside the gene matches: 8. Looked up from germline, CDR1 is DFQATT and CDR2 is SNEGSKA (reference sequence). The CDR3 is 16 amino acids.

The rearrangement links TRBV30 to TRBJ1-1, with D possibly matching TRBD1 (5 bases). V lost 0 bases, J lost 5 bases, and 10 bases lay in between. The CDR3 runs 13 residues. Per germline, CDR1 GTSNPN and CDR2 SVGIG (reference sequence). CDR3 nucleotide sequence: TGTGCCTGGAGTGTCGGAGGGGAAACTGAAGCTTTCTTT. It specifies CAWSVGGETEAFF.

The chain joins TRBV6-1 to TRBJ2-5, with D possibly being TRBD2 (7 bases). The CDR3 is made up of 16 amino acids. Germline V gene data show CDR1 as MNHNS and CDR2 as SASEGT. Trimming took off 6 bases at V and 2 bases at J, with 19 bases between the two ends. The CDR3 loop reads CASRIRRGGRQETQYF. The CDR3 region has the DNA TGTGCCAGCAGAATACGGAGGGGGGGCCGTCAAGAGACCCAGTACTTC.

The sample holds a few counts of this clonotype. The chain recombines TRBV7-9 with TRBJ2-1, with TRBD2 matching 9 bases. CDR3 length: 17 amino acids. Germline-derived CDR1 and CDR2 are SEHNR and FQNEAQ (reference sequence). With 2 bases clipped from V and 4 bases from J, the junction kept 9 bases outside the gene matches. For the CDR3, the DNA is TGTGCCAGCAGCTTACCGCAGGGCGGGAGGGAGTACAATGAGCAGTTCTTC. The encoded protein is CASSLPQGGREYNEQFF.

The chain carries TRBV5-1 and TRBJ2-1; 15 nucleotides align to TRBD2. Per germline, CDR1 SGHRS and CDR2 YFSETQ. The CDR3 loop spans 16 amino acids. With 0 bases clipped from V and 8 bases from J, the junction kept 3 bases outside the gene matches. The CDR3 loop reads CASSLEGLAGGYEQFF. DNA of the CDR3: TGCGCCAGCAGCTTGGAGGGACTAGCGGGAGGCTATGAGCAGTTCTTC.

This chain connects TRBV7-9 to TRBJ1-1; D possibly corresponds to TRBD1 (5 bases). The V gene's germline CDR1 is SEHNR and CDR2 FQNEAQ (reference sequence). The CDR3 length is 13 residues. V dropped 5 bases and J dropped 4 bases, with 11 bases sitting between them. This CDR3 reads CASSKTAPTEAFF. The CDR3 DNA follows: TGTGCCAGCAGCAAGACAGCTCCCACTGAAGCTTTCTTT. Together with reference TRBV7-9 and TRBJ1-1, the CDR3 gives the full variable domain: DTGVSQNPRHKITKRGQNVTFRCDPISEHNRLYWYRQTLGQGPEFLTYFQNEAQLEKSRLLSDRFSAERPKGSFSTLEIQRTEQGDSAMYLCASSKTAPTEAFFGQGTRLTVV.

This clonotype was seen more than once but under ten times. The V gene is TRBV12-3 or TRBV12-4, the J gene TRBJ2-7; D is possibly TRBD2 (6 bases). The ends were cut back, 2 bases at V and 6 bases at J, with 14 bases in the middle. The CDR3 has 14 residues. CDR3 loop: CASSLREALGEQYF. CDR3 nucleotides: TGTGCCAGCAGTTTAAGGGAGGCACTGGGCGAGCAGTACTTC.

The table lists this clonotype with a few counts. The V call is TRBV20-1, the J call TRBJ1-1; the match to TRBD1 covers 9 bases. The length of the CDR3 is 15 residues. Germline loops: CDR1 DFQATT, CDR2 SNEGSKA (reference sequence). J was trimmed by 1 base and V by 2 bases; bases with no gene match: 5. Written as DNA, the CDR3 is TGCAGTGCTAGAAGGACAGGGGCACCGAACACTGAAGCTTTCTTT. Translating it yields CSARRTGAPNTEAFF.

This clonotype came up a few times. J is TRBJ1-2 and V is TRBV20-1; D unresolved. The ends were cut back, 1 base at V and 8 bases at J, with 17 bases in the middle. Germline values: CDR1 DFQATT, CDR2 SNEGSKA (reference sequence). The CDR3 is 14 residues long. CDR3 in amino acids: CSARVSQQPSGYTF. The CDR3 region has the DNA TGCAGTGCTAGAGTAAGCCAGCAACCGTCGGGCTACACCTTC.

The chain has TRBV20-1 and TRBJ2-1, with a weak D call TRBD2 (6 bases). In germline, CDR1 is DFQATT, CDR2 SNEGSKA (reference sequence). V was pared by 6 bases and J by 6 bases, with 12 bases between. The CDR3 is 12 residues long. In nucleotides, the CDR3 is TGCAGTGCCCGAGCGGGTAGCAATGAGCAGTTCTTC. This codes for CSARAGSNEQFF.